This T cell receptor beta chain originates from a study of T cells expressing NK-cell markers. TCRdb reprocessed the 5' RACE reads and reports one entry per CDR3 protein, with no DNA. Its listing shows approximately 550,000 distinct CDR3 sequences. Germline V gene sequence: CDR1 LGHDT, CDR2 YNNKEL (reference sequence). The CDR3 spans 12 residues. Material: blood T cells: a sorted CD56 or NKG2C T cell subset, CD4+ or CD8+ T cells, or bulk PBMC T cells (not recorded which). The clonotype was recovered from a man younger than 35 in good health. The gene calls are TRBV3-1 and TRBJ1-5; TCRdb outputs TRBD1, but without DNA this stays unchecked. This CDR3 reads CASSRAGEPQHF.